This paragraph covers one T cell receptor (beta chain) sequence. This entry is derived from a study of blood T cell repertoires in COVID-19. Germline assignment: CDR1 MNHEY and CDR2 SMNVEV (reference sequence). The CDR3 is 13 amino acids. V was shortened by 3 bases and J by 0 bases, with 3 bases between the two germline ends. Clones were read by immunoSEQ multiplex PCR, and TCRdb kept only the in-frame ones, dropping some. The sample contains tens of thousands of clones, almost 90% of which appear only once. This rearrangement joins TRBV27 to TRBJ1-3, with unresolved D. This clonotype originated in a woman older than 75 with active or convalescent COVID-19. The sample consisted of peripheral blood. The CDR3 protein is CASSLSSGNTIYF. The CDR3 nucleotides are TGTGCCAGCAGTTTGAGCTCTGGAAACACCATATATTTT.